This record covers a single T cell receptor (beta chain). Its antigen remains unknown. The sample comes from a study of OX40 agonist ivuxolimab in advanced cancers. Whole-study findings and limits: The mean number of expanded clones was higher in CD8+ T cells than in CD4+.

Some clones are missing from TCRdb's copy, which holds only in-frame ones; the method was immunoSEQ multiplex PCR. Among about 68,000 clones listed, about nine tenths were seen once. The clonotype originates from an adult with an advanced solid tumor such as melanoma, head and neck, liver or kidney cancer. The sample in question was CD4+ or CD8+ T cells sorted from blood, obtained in a trial of the OX40 agonist ivuxolimab.

CDR3 residues: CASSSKWGDYDTQYF. CDR3 coding DNA: TGTGCCAGCAGCTCAAAGTGGGGCGATTATGATACGCAGTATTTT. V is TRBV14 and J is TRBJ2-3; tentatively, D is TRBD1 (5 bases). From germline, CDR1 is SGHDN and CDR2 FVKESK. Trimming shortened V by 5 bases and J by 6 bases, and 18 bases separated the two germline ends. This CDR3 has 15 amino acids.